The entry below gives a single TCR beta chain sequence along with its context. Antigen unknown. MiXCR, applied by TCRdb to the reads, yields one record per CDR3 protein. The sample lists hundreds of thousands of distinct CDR3 sequences; roughly 33% were seen once. The sample comes from a study of T cell repertoires in cytomegalovirus infection. The CDR3 length is 17 residues. V lost 5 bases and J lost 4, with 23 bases in between. Findings and caveats of the study: CMV-specific TCR beta clonotypes restricted by HLA-C were the ones dominating the ex vivo response.

The material sequenced was cultured CD8+ T cells from PBMCs, taken from culture after CMV antigen stimulation. The clonotype originates from a human donor in good health (CMV status not recorded). Some clones in this sample may be carry-over from other donors' samples. The rearrangement uses TRBV12-3 or TRBV12-4 and TRBJ1-1; weak D call: TRBD1 (6 bases). The chain's CDR3 is CASSPGTRDYLATEAFF. DNA for the CDR3: TGTGCCAGCAGTCCCGGGACACGGGACTACTTGGCCACTGAAGCTTTCTTT.